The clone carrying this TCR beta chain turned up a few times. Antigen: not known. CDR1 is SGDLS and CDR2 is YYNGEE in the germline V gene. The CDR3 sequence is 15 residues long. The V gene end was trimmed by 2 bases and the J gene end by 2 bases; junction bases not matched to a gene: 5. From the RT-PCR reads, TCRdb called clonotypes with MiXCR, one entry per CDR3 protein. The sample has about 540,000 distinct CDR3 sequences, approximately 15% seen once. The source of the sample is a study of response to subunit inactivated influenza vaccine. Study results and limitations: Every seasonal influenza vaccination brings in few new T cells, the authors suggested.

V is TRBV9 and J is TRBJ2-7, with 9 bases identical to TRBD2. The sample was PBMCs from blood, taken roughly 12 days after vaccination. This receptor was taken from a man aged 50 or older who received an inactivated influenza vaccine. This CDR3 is CASSVGGGRAYEQYF. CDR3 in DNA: TGTGCCAGCAGCGTTGGGGGCGGGAGGGCCTACGAGCAGTACTTC.